The clone carrying this T cell receptor (beta chain) was found a few times. This specimen comes from a study of cytomegalovirus exposure and HLA in healthy donors. Across the whole study: Across some 400 genotyped donors, about 86% landed in the Caucasian-associated ancestry cluster.

PCR used 60 Vbeta primers and 13 Jbeta primers. Profiling relied on immunoSEQ multiplex PCR, and the TCRdb table lists in-frame clones only, not all of them. Of tens of thousands of clones listed, more than 60% are singletons. This CDR3 spans 14 amino acids. Trimming took 4 bases from V and 10 from J; bases not matched to a gene: 7. The germline V gene encodes CDR1 SGHDT and CDR2 YYEEEE. The material sequenced was PBMCs. V usage is TRBV5-6 and J usage is TRBJ1-6; 8 bases align to TRBD1. The sequence was obtained from a male donor in good health and CMV-seropositive. CDR3 in amino acids: CASSVLTGESPLHF. CDR3 coding DNA: TGTGCCAGCAGCGTACTGACAGGGGAATCACCCCTCCACTTT.